The 22 T cell receptor beta chains below were found in one sample sequenced in a study of tumor T cells in aggressive B-cell lymphoma. Assay used: immunoSEQ multiplex PCR; TCRdb lists only in-frame clones, some missing. The sample has about 5,300 clones, roughly 90% seen once; the top ten hold roughly 2.8%. Specimen: tumor tissue. These receptors all stem from an adult with diffuse large B cell lymphoma.

A word on this clone: Germline is not matched at one junction end, which may reflect a read error. V gene TRBV5-4 combines with J gene TRBJ2-1, with D hard to call. The CDR3 length is 13 residues. Germline V gene sequence: CDR1 SGHNT, CDR2 YYREEE (reference sequence). CDR3 in DNA: TGTGCCAGCAGCAAACAAGACCCAGCCCTAGGCATCTTC. It specifies CASSKQDPALGIF.

This chain joins TRBV4-1 and TRBJ2-7; TRBD2 aligns across 10 bases. V was pared by 0 bases and J by 7 bases, with 9 bases of the junction left unmatched. Germline V gene lookup returns CDR1 MGHRA and CDR2 YSYEKL. The CDR3 runs 16 residues. CDR3 DNA: TGCGCCAGCAGCCAAGAGGGCTTAGCGGGAGGTATAGAGCAGTACTTC. This codes for CASSQEGLAGGIEQYF.

The chain recombines TRBV18 with TRBJ1-2; D gene unclear. V shed 3 bases and J shed 4 bases, with 9 bases lying between them. CDR3 length equals 13 residues. Germline V gene data show CDR1 as KGHSH and CDR2 as LQKENI. The CDR3 DNA follows: TGTGCCAGCTCACCTTGGGCGCTCTATGGCTACACCTTC. Residues: CASSPWALYGYTF.

This clone was observed once. This chain connects TRBV20-1 to TRBJ1-2; D uncertain. CDR1 and CDR2 from the germline V gene are DFQATT and SNEGSKA (reference sequence). CDR3 length equals 11 residues. The V and J ends lost 2 bases and 6 bases respectively, with 7 bases between them. The CDR3 DNA is TGCAGTGCTAGAAAAGGAGATGGCTACACCTTC. Its translation: CSARKGDGYTF.

The V and J genes are TRBV19 and TRBJ2-2, with D possibly matching TRBD1 (6 bases). CDR1 and CDR2 from the germline V gene are LNHDA and SQIVND (reference sequence). This CDR3 has 13 amino acids. V was pared by 4 bases and J by 13 bases, with 16 bases between. CDR3 coding DNA: TGTGCCAGTAGTACGACAGGTCGACGTGGGCTGTTTTTT. Translation: CASSTTGRRGLFF.

The chain carries TRBV6-1 and TRBJ1-1, with 7 bases identical to TRBD1. Germline trimming cut 6 bases from V and 11 bases from J; bases unmatched to any gene: 9. The CDR3 consists of 12 residues. The V gene's germline CDR1 is MNHNS and CDR2 SASEGT. The CDR3 DNA reads TGTGCCAGCAGCGTTGACAGGGTAGACGCTTTCTTT. Translating it yields CASSVDRVDAFF.

V is TRBV10-3 and J is TRBJ2-5; 8 bases match TRBD1. The tail of the sequence fits TRBJ2-7 better, so the J call may be wrong. CDR1 is ENHRY and CDR2 is SYGVKD in the germline V gene. The CDR3 runs 12 residues. CDR3 protein: CAITPGGFEQYF. For the CDR3, the DNA is TGTGCCATCACCCCAGGGGGCTTCGAGCAGTACTTC.

This rearrangement joins TRBV4-1 to TRBJ2-5; no clear D. CDR1 is MGHRA and CDR2 is YSYEKL in the germline V gene. The ends were cut back, 2 bases at V and 0 bases at J, with 10 bases in the middle. The CDR3 extends over 15 amino acids. CDR3 nucleotide sequence: TGCGCCAGCAGCCAATACGAGCTAGACCAAGAGACCCAGTACTTC. Its protein product is CASSQYELDQETQYF.

This clone was observed a single time. The chain carries TRBV18 and TRBJ1-1; D is uncertain. Trimming pared 2 bases from V and 0 bases from J, leaving 10 bases between. Germline V gene lookup returns CDR1 KGHSH and CDR2 LQKENI. This CDR3 contains 15 residues. In nucleotides, the CDR3 is TGTGCCAGCTCACCAATGGAGGGTTTGAACACTGAAGCTTTCTTT. Its protein product is CASSPMEGLNTEAFF.

This clone has just a few counts. This chain connects TRBV7-8 to TRBJ2-5; the D gene is possibly TRBD1 (5 bases). Germline assignment: CDR1 SGHVS and CDR2 FQNEAQ. The CDR3 runs to 16 residues. Trimming pared 2 bases from V and 4 bases from J, leaving 17 bases between. The chain's CDR3 is CASSLMLFIGVETQYF. The CDR3 DNA reads TGTGCCAGCAGCTTAATGTTGTTTATAGGGGTAGAGACCCAGTACTTC.

The genes are TRBV6-5 and TRBJ1-1; 7 bases line up with TRBD1. The trim removed 8 bases at V and 4 bases at J, leaving 10 bases unmatched. CDR3 length: 14 amino acids. Germline lookup yields CDR1 MNHEY and CDR2 SVGAGI. In DNA form, the CDR3 reads TGTGCCAGCGCTCGACAGGGTTTCGTCACTGAAGCTTTCTTT. Encoded protein: CASARQGFVTEAFF.

The chain combines TRBV10-2 with TRBJ2-7; 8 nucleotides match TRBD1. This CDR3 has 16 residues. Germline CDR1 WSHSY, CDR2 SAAADI. V lost 7 bases, J lost 6 bases, and 17 bases stayed unmatched. The CDR3 sequence: CASTLGVGAGGAEQYF. In DNA, the CDR3 is TGCGCCAGCACCCTCGGGGTGGGGGCAGGGGGCGCCGAGCAGTACTTC.

The chain is built from TRBV9 and TRBJ2-5; 8 nucleotides line up with TRBD1. The CDR3 has 13 residues. Germline CDR1 reads SGDLS; CDR2 reads YYNGEE. Trimming took 4 bases from V and 4 from J; bases not matched to a gene: 3. The CDR3 DNA is TGTGCCAGCAGCCGACAGGGGCGAGAGACCCAGTACTTC. It specifies CASSRQGRETQYF. Looking up the rest from reference TRBV9 and TRBJ2-5 gives the full variable domain: DSGVTQTPKHLITATGQRVTLRCSPRSGDLSVYWYQQSLDQGLQFLIQYYNGEERAKGNILERFSAQQFPDLHSELNLSSLELGDSALYFCASSRQGRETQYFGPGTRLLVL.

The chain combines TRBV7-6 with TRBJ1-2; a possible D gene is TRBD1 (6 bases). V lost 5 bases, J lost 8 bases, and 15 bases lay in between. Germline V gene lookup returns CDR1 SGHVS and CDR2 FNYEAQ. The CDR3 consists of 13 residues. The CDR3: CASSPLARGGYTF. The CDR3 DNA is TGTGCCAGCAGCCCCCTCGCCAGGGGAGGCTACACCTTC.

This chain connects TRBV18 to TRBJ2-1; TRBD2 matches 12 bases. This CDR3 is 15 amino acids long. V gave up 2 bases and J gave up 6 bases; unmatched junction bases: 2. The germline V gene has CDR1 KGHSH and CDR2 LQKENI. CDR3 residues: CASSPSSGRANEQFF. CDR3 in DNA: TGTGCCAGCTCACCATCTAGCGGGAGGGCCAATGAGCAGTTCTTC.

A single count supports this clone. The rearrangement links TRBV5-4 to TRBJ2-2, with D maybe TRBD2 (6 bases). The CDR3 runs 17 residues. CDR1 and CDR2 (germline): SGHNT, YYREEE (reference sequence). Deletions cut 4 bases from V and 9 bases from J, with 25 bases between. CDR3 residues: CASSPALGREETRELFF. The CDR3 nucleotides read TGTGCCAGCAGCCCGGCGTTGGGGCGGGAAGAGACCAGGGAGCTGTTTTTT.

The chain is built from TRBV9 and TRBJ1-2, with D hard to call. CDR3 length equals 8 residues. V was trimmed by 4 bases and J by 11 bases, leaving 3 bases between them. CDR1 is SGDLS, CDR2 YYNGEE, per germline. CDR3 sequence: CASSPYTF. The CDR3 bases are TGTGCCAGCAGCCCGTACACCTTC.

The genes are TRBV15 and TRBJ1-1, with 8 bases identical to TRBD1. Germline V gives CDR1 LNHNV, CDR2 YYDKDF (reference sequence). CDR3 length equals 13 residues. Losses at the gene ends were 5 bases for V and 5 bases for J; bases not matched to a gene: 4. CDR3 protein: CATSQGAKTEAFF. The CDR3 DNA is TGTGCCACCAGCCAGGGGGCGAAGACTGAAGCTTTCTTT.

The chain recombines TRBV29-1 with TRBJ2-1; maybe TRBD1 (6 bases). This CDR3 has 15 amino acids. Per the germline V gene, CDR1 is SQVTM and CDR2 is ANQGSEA. The germline V and J ends were trimmed by 6 bases and 0 bases, with 15 bases remaining between them. CDR3 amino acids: CSVSTGLYSYNEQFF. The CDR3 DNA reads as TGCAGCGTATCAACAGGGTTGTACTCCTACAATGAGCAGTTCTTC.

The J gene is TRBJ1-5, the V gene TRBV19, with 9 bases that match TRBD1. CDR1 and CDR2 from the germline V gene are LNHDA and SQIVND (reference sequence). This CDR3 region has 13 residues. V shed 9 bases and J 7 bases; nucleotides not matched to a gene: 7. The CDR3 protein is CASVTGGGQPQHF. The CDR3 nucleotides are TGTGCCAGCGTTACAGGGGGCGGGCAGCCCCAGCATTTT.

V is TRBV19 and J is TRBJ2-5; 8 bases map to TRBD1. Unmatched junction bases numbered 7, after V lost 8 bases and J lost 5 bases. Germline V gene sequence: CDR1 LNHDA, CDR2 SQIVND (reference sequence). The CDR3 sequence is 13 residues long. In nucleotides, the CDR3 is TGTGCCAGTTCCGAACAGGGGGAGGAGACCCAGTACTTC. Protein: CASSEQGEETQYF.

The chain uses TRBV30 and TRBJ2-5; 7 bases are a match to TRBD1. This CDR3 has 12 amino acids. The V and J ends lost 0 bases and 8 bases, in that order; junction bases with no gene match: 3. The V gene's germline CDR1 is GTSNPN and CDR2 SVGIG (reference sequence). DNA for the CDR3: TGTGCCTGGAGTGTGGCAGGGGGTACCCAGTACTTC. Its protein product is CAWSVAGGTQYF.